Below, 5 T cell receptor beta chains from the same sample are listed, as sequenced in a study of early T cells in non-severe SARS-CoV-2 infection (dated by TCRdb to the early 2020s). The library was prepared using 5' RACE. Sequencing instrument: NextSeq 500. In TCRdb, the public reads were trimmed at Q25 with fastp and aligned with MiXCR, with productive beta chains retained. Rows merge per CDR3 protein into single entries with the most common DNA and genes. Across this sample there are 60,000 or so distinct CDR3 sequences, with approximately 11% seen only once. Approximately 1.7% of the sample comes from the top ten. The sequencing input was whole blood. These receptor sequences come from an adult who was a healthcare worker with PCR-confirmed SARS-CoV-2 infection or an uninfected control (not recorded which).

This clonotype occurred many times. The chain joins TRBV4-2 to TRBJ2-3; no reliable D call. The CDR3 is 16 residues long. In germline, CDR1 is LGHNA, CDR2 YNFKEQ. V lost 1 base and J 5 bases, leaving 16 bases between the germline ends. CDR3 in DNA: TGTGCCAGCAGCCAAGTACCGCTAGATTGGGGAGATACGCAGTATTTT. Its translation: CASSQVPLDWGDTQYF.

This clonotype appeared a few times. This chain links TRBV20-1 with TRBJ2-1; tentatively, D is TRBD2 (7 bases). Germline V gene data show CDR1 as DFQATT and CDR2 as SNEGSKA (reference sequence). CDR3 length: 13 residues. V was clipped by 4 bases and J by 8 bases, with 15 bases between them. The CDR3 DNA reads TGCAGTGCTATCCGTGGGGGGGCCTATGAGCAGTTCTTC. Residues: CSAIRGGAYEQFF.

This clonotype appeared many times. V usage is TRBV9 and J usage is TRBJ2-1; D remains ambiguous. Germline CDR1 reads SGDLS; CDR2 reads YYNGEE. The length of the CDR3 is 13 residues. V lost 1 base and J 1 base, leaving 3 bases between the germline ends. In DNA, the CDR3 is TGTGCCAGCAGCGTACGATCCTACAATGAGCAGTTCTTC. Its translation is CASSVRSYNEQFF.

To note about this clonotype: This may come from a read error, since a much larger clone is one base off. CDR3 in amino acids: CASSFAPTSYSEQFF. DNA for the CDR3: TGTGCCAGCAGCTTCGCCCCGACAAGCTACAGTGAGCAGTTCTTC. This chain joins TRBV3-1 and TRBJ2-1; unclear D gene. There are 15 residues in the CDR3. CDR1 and CDR2 from the germline V gene are LGHDT and YNNKEL (reference sequence).

This clonotype was counted only a few times. The DNA of the CDR3 is TGTGCCAGCAGTGATGGGGTACGGCCCTCTGGGGCCAACGTCCTGACTTTC. Translating gives CASSDGVRPSGANVLTF. The chain joins TRBV2 to TRBJ2-6; D is ambiguous. The V gene lost 3 bases and the J gene lost 0 bases, with 12 bases spanning the gap. The CDR3 length is 17 residues. CDR1 SNHLY and CDR2 FYNNEI come from the germline V gene.